The present TCR beta chain was sequenced within a study of regulatory T cells in long-lasting Graves disease. Regarding time point: newly diagnosed GD, antithyroid drugs for less than 3 months. The TCR library was made from RNA that had been extracted from PBMCs in TRIzol. HTBI primers from iRepertoire and Arm-PCR of CDR3 regions yielded the TCR beta libraries. TCRdb reprocessed the multiplex PCR reads via MiXCR and lists one record per CDR3 protein. The sample carries 350,000 to 500,000 distinct CDR3 sequences, 15% to 20% recorded once. This clonotype has a count of ten or more. Germline V gives CDR1 MGHRA, CDR2 YSYEKL. The CDR3 contains 14 residues. Trimming at V came to 4 bases and at J to 6 bases, leaving 3 bases not matched to a gene. The same specimen was also included in a second study, on T cells in Graves' hyperthyroidism and ophthalmopathy.

The TCR sequence derives from a woman between 18 and 29 years old with Graves disease. J is TRBJ1-5 and V is TRBV4-1, with 10 bases identical to TRBD1. The specimen was peripheral blood mononuclear cells (PBMCs), collected at new diagnosis, from a patient treated with antithyroid drugs. The CDR3 reads CASSRQGAGQPQHF. In DNA form, the CDR3 reads TGCGCCAGCAGCCGACAGGGGGCGGGTCAGCCCCAGCATTTT.